This T cell receptor beta chain derives from a study of cytomegalovirus exposure and HLA in healthy donors. At the level of the study: Earlier sequencing of about 179 million T cells yielded roughly 120 million unique TCR beta sequences. In an early release, HLA-typed donors contributed tens of millions of unique TCR sequences. Study-wide findings and caveats: TCR beta V- and J-gene trimming was later associated with a missense DCLRE1C variant. A later analysis appeared to link common viral pathogens to several of the most significant clusters.

The V gene's germline CDR1 is MNHNY and CDR2 SVGAGI (reference sequence). V was trimmed by 6 bases and J by 4 bases, leaving 21 bases between them. CDR3 size: 16 residues. In the PCR, 60 Vbeta and 13 Jbeta primers were used. TCRdb's table, derived via immunoSEQ multiplex PCR, lists solely in-frame clones and lacks some. This table holds about 120,000 clones, roughly 77% found once. For this clone: The antigen remains unidentified.

The clonotype originates from a man in his forties or fifties in good health and CMV-seronegative. The chain recombines TRBV6-6 with TRBJ1-1; TRBD1 might be the D (6 bases). Sequencing used PBMCs. The chain's CDR3 is CASSPGLGAWVTEAFF. As DNA, the CDR3 is TGTGCCAGCAGCCCCGGGTTGGGGGCGTGGGTCACTGAAGCTTTCTTT.